This TCR beta chain originates from a study of T cell repertoires in cytomegalovirus infection. The CDR3 is 18 amino acids. V shed 5 bases and J 3 bases; nucleotides not matched to a gene: 17. The germline CDR1 and CDR2 sequences are SEHNR and FQNEAQ (reference sequence). TCRdb re-called the reads through MiXCR, storing one row per CDR3 protein. The sample holds roughly 630,000 distinct CDR3 sequences, approximately 24% seen once. The genes are TRBV7-9 and TRBJ1-2; 8 positions agree with TRBD1. The source is a human donor in good health (CMV status not recorded). Some clones in this sample may be carry-over from other donors' samples. Sequenced sample: CD8+ T cells from PBMCs. The CDR3 coding sequence is TGTGCCAGCAGCGGGACCGACAGGGGATTTCCGAAAGACTATGGCTACACCTTC. Residues: CASSGTDRGFPKDYGYTF. The whole variable domain, filled in from reference TRBV7-9 and TRBJ1-2, reads DTGVSQNPRHKITKRGQNVTFRCDPISEHNRLYWYRQTLGQGPEFLTYFQNEAQLEKSRLLSDRFSAERPKGSFSTLEIQRTEQGDSAMYLCASSGTDRGFPKDYGYTFGSGTRLTVV.